The 27 T cell receptor beta chains reported below all come from one sample, sequenced in a study of beta chain features in type 1 diabetes (dated by TCRdb to 2017 to 2018). These receptors have no known antigen. General study outcomes and caveats: In all four CD4+ subsets, TCRB CDR3 length was moderately but significantly shorter in type 1 diabetes patients.

The library was obtained by the immunoSEQ multiplex PCR assay. The High Capacity cDNA Reverse Transcription Kit was used to reverse transcribe all of the isolated RNA, meaning that expressed TCRB transcripts were what got sequenced. In TCRdb, the immuneACCESS table is reduced to in-frame sequences with V and J assigned. These tables do not hold every clone; where another copy was compared, an unresolved V gene accounts for under half, and the others remain unexplained. This sample holds 240,000 or so clones; just over 20% were observed only once. The leading ten clones occupy around 0.029% of the sample. The sequencing sample was made of naive CD4+ T cells from blood. Reading the label with the study, this specimen's cell subset or site is: true naive CD4+ T cells. Every receptor here comes from a woman in her forties with type 1 diabetes.

Points on this clone: Other DNA sequences in the sample encode the same CDR3. This chain joins TRBV9 and TRBJ1-3, with 7 positions matching TRBD1. Germline values: CDR1 SGDLS, CDR2 YYNGEE. The CDR3 loop spans 14 amino acids. With V trimmed by 2 bases and J by 2 bases, 1 base remained unmatched. CDR3 sequence: CASSVDRAGNTIYF. DNA of the CDR3: TGTGCCAGCAGCGTCGACAGGGCTGGAAACACCATATATTTT.

The rearrangement uses TRBV5-1 and TRBJ2-1; TRBD2 agrees at 8 bases. V lost 4 bases and J lost 3; bases outside the gene matches: 6. CDR1 SGHRS and CDR2 YFSETQ come from the germline V gene. The CDR3 length is 15 residues. The CDR3 here is CASSPGTSSYNEQFF. The DNA of the CDR3 is TGCGCCAGCAGCCCTGGGACTAGTAGCTACAATGAGCAGTTCTTC.

V and J are TRBV28 and TRBJ2-7; 10 bases line up with TRBD2. The germline CDR1 and CDR2 sequences are MDHEN and SYDVKM. This CDR3 contains 16 residues. The V gene end was trimmed by 7 bases and the J gene end by 4 bases; junction bases not matched to a gene: 13. In DNA, the CDR3 is TGTGCCAGCAACGTCCCCGGGACTAGCGCCGTTTACGAGCAGTACTTC. Translation: CASNVPGTSAVYEQYF.

This clone was recorded only once. In DNA form, the CDR3 reads TGTGCCAGCAGTTCGACAGGGTCCTACGAGCAGTACTTC. Translation: CASSSTGSYEQYF. The chain joins TRBV6-5 to TRBJ2-7, with 7 bases fitting TRBD1. J lost 1 base, V lost 4 bases, and 1 base had no gene match. CDR1 MNHEY and CDR2 SVGAGI come from the germline V gene. The CDR3 has 13 residues.

The chain employs TRBV9 and TRBJ2-1, with TRBD2 matching 9 bases. Germline-derived CDR1 and CDR2 are SGDLS and YYNGEE. V was clipped by 4 bases and J by 4 bases; unmatched bases: 6. The CDR3 runs 15 residues. The CDR3 sequence is CASSYGTSRYNEQFF. The CDR3 DNA is TGTGCCAGCAGCTACGGGACTAGCAGATACAATGAGCAGTTCTTC.

The chain recombines TRBV7-2 with TRBJ1-4; 7 bases are a match to TRBD1. With 3 bases clipped from V and 4 bases from J, the junction kept 5 bases outside the gene matches. CDR1 and CDR2 from the germline V gene are SGHTA and FQGNSA. The length of the CDR3 is 15 residues. The CDR3 region has the DNA TGTGCCAGCAGCTTTACGGGACAGCTTAATGAAAAACTGTTTTTT. Protein sequence: CASSFTGQLNEKLFF.

This clone was seen a few times. The chain carries TRBV29-1 and TRBJ2-1; 9 bases agree with TRBD2. With 2 bases clipped from V and 9 bases from J, the junction kept 8 bases outside the gene matches. The CDR3 is 14 residues long. CDR1 and CDR2 from the germline V gene are SQVTM and ANQGSEA. In DNA, the CDR3 is TGCAGCGTTGAAAGAACTAGCGGGTCTCTTGAGCAGTTCTTC. It specifies CSVERTSGSLEQFF.

This clone was counted a few times. This CDR3 is also generated by other DNA sequences in the sample. V and J are TRBV5-1 and TRBJ2-7; a weak D match, TRBD1 (6 bases). CDR1 and CDR2 from the germline V gene are SGHRS and YFSETQ. The CDR3 is made up of 12 amino acids. V gave up 0 bases and J gave up 5 bases, with 6 bases separating them. DNA of the CDR3: TGCGCCAGCAGCTTGGACAGGGACGAGCAGTACTTC. Protein sequence: CASSLDRDEQYF.

The chain employs TRBV7-9 and TRBJ1-4, with TRBD1 as a possible D gene (5 bases). Trimming took 5 bases from V and 0 from J, leaving 10 bases between them. The CDR3 has 15 amino acids. Germline V CDR1 and CDR2: SEHNR, FQNEAQ (reference sequence). CDR3 nucleotides: TGTGCCAGCAGCCCAACAGGAGCAACTAATGAAAAACTGTTTTTT. Translating it yields CASSPTGATNEKLFF.

The chain couples TRBV9 to TRBJ2-3; possible D gene TRBD2, 5 bases. The length of the CDR3 is 14 residues. Germline V CDR1 and CDR2: SGDLS, YYNGEE. With 3 bases removed from V and 2 bases from J, the gap between germline ends came to 10 bases. The CDR3, as DNA: TGTGCCAGCAGCGGGGGAGTCTCCACAGATACGCAGTATTTT. This sequence encodes CASSGGVSTDTQYF.

The chain recombines TRBV19 with TRBJ2-7; 11 nucleotides agree with TRBD1. J gave up 3 bases and V 6 bases, and 4 bases lay outside the gene matches. The length of the CDR3 is 14 residues. The V gene's germline CDR1 is LNHDA and CDR2 SQIVND (reference sequence). CDR3 protein: CASSTGTGGYEQYF. The CDR3 nucleotides read TGTGCCAGTAGCACCGGGACAGGGGGCTACGAGCAGTACTTC.

The V gene is TRBV27, the J gene TRBJ1-2; D is possibly TRBD1 (6 bases). V lost 4 bases to trimming and J lost 7 bases, with 16 bases between them. Germline V gene data show CDR1 as MNHEY and CDR2 as SMNVEV (reference sequence). The CDR3 runs 14 residues. The CDR3 DNA reads TGTGCCAGCAGTTCACAGGGTTCACCTCGTGGCTACACCTTC. Residues: CASSSQGSPRGYTF.

The chain uses TRBV15 and TRBJ1-5, with 7 bases lining up with TRBD1. The CDR3 loop spans 17 amino acids. Germline lookup yields CDR1 LNHNV and CDR2 YYDKDF (reference sequence). V dropped 5 bases and J dropped 4; count of bases not matched to a gene: 14. The CDR3 DNA reads TGTGCCACCAGCGGCGGAGGGGGCTACGGGGGAAATCAGCCCCAGCATTTT. Its translation: CATSGGGGYGGNQPQHF.

The V gene is TRBV19, the J gene TRBJ1-1; no clear D gene. V shed 2 bases and J shed 5 bases, with 15 bases lying between them. The CDR3 has 15 residues. Germline V gene data show CDR1 as LNHDA and CDR2 as SQIVND (reference sequence). CDR3 amino acids: CASSIIPGKGTEAFF. In nucleotides, the CDR3 is TGTGCCAGTAGTATAATTCCCGGGAAGGGAACTGAAGCTTTCTTT.

This chain connects TRBV7-2 to TRBJ1-2; D is ambiguous. The CDR3 loop spans 10 amino acids. Germline assignment: CDR1 SGHTA and CDR2 FQGNSA. The V end lost 5 bases, the J end lost 5 bases, and 3 bases lay between the germline ends. The CDR3, as DNA: TGTGCCAGCAGCCAGTATGGCTACACCTTC. Translated, it gives CASSQYGYTF.

In this sample, this clone turned up a few times. Here the CDR3 DNA reads TGTGCCAGCAGCCTCCCCGGGAAGAACACTGAAGCTTTCTTT. This encodes CASSLPGKNTEAFF. J is TRBJ1-1 and V is TRBV7-3; no clear D gene. Germline CDR1 is SGHTA and CDR2 is FQGTGA. The V end lost 5 bases, the J end lost 1 base, and 11 bases lay between the germline ends. The CDR3 is 14 amino acids.

The gene calls are TRBV11-2 and TRBJ1-1, with D possibly matching TRBD1 (5 bases). The germline V gene has CDR1 SGHAT and CDR2 FQNNGV. The CDR3 is 13 amino acids. The ends were cut back, 3 bases at V and 4 bases at J, with 9 bases in the middle. CDR3 DNA: TGTGCCAGCAGCTTCCAGGGTTTCACTGAAGCTTTCTTT. Translating it yields CASSFQGFTEAFF.

The chain links TRBV6-4 to TRBJ2-2, with D maybe TRBD1 (6 bases). The CDR3 loop spans 15 amino acids. Germline values: CDR1 MRHNA, CDR2 SNTAGT. The V and J ends lost 5 bases and 0 bases respectively, with 10 bases between them. The CDR3 DNA follows: TGTGCCAGCAGTCCACGACAGGCGAACACCGGGGAGCTGTTTTTT. It specifies CASSPRQANTGELFF.

The genes are TRBV29-1 and TRBJ2-7, with a weak D call TRBD2 (5 bases). Looked up from germline, CDR1 is SQVTM and CDR2 is ANQGSEA. V was clipped by 6 bases and J by 2 bases, with 14 bases between them. The CDR3 is 13 amino acids. CDR3 residues: CSVASSPTYEQYF. The CDR3 DNA reads as TGCAGCGTCGCTAGCTCCCCCACCTACGAGCAGTACTTC.

This clone came up a few times. The genes are TRBV15 and TRBJ2-7; no clear D. Germline V lookup: CDR1 LNHNV, CDR2 YYDKDF (reference sequence). The CDR3 contains 13 residues. The ends were cut back, 8 bases at V and 5 bases at J, with 16 bases in the middle. The CDR3 nucleotides read TGTGCCACCGGGCCCGCTCCTCACGACGAGCAGTACTTC. It is translated as CATGPAPHDEQYF. Based on the CDR3 plus reference TRBV15 and TRBJ2-7, the full variable domain is DAMVIQNPRYQVTQFGKPVTLSCSQTLNHNVMYWYQQKSSQAPKLLFHYYDKDFNNEADTPDNFQSRRPNTSFCFLDIRSPGLGDTAMYLCATGPAPHDEQYFGPGTRLTVT.

This chain joins TRBV5-1 and TRBJ1-6; unclear D gene. CDR3 size: 13 residues. V lost 0 bases and J 8 bases, leaving 6 bases between the germline ends. Germline loops: CDR1 SGHRS, CDR2 YFSETQ. Written as DNA, the CDR3 is TGCGCCAGCAGCTTGGGGACTGATTCACCCCTCCACTTT. This translates into CASSLGTDSPLHF.

This clone was counted between two and nine times. CDR3 sequence (DNA): TGTGCCAGCAGTTACGGCGGGAGCCTTGGGGAGCTGTTTTTT. Amino acid sequence: CASSYGGSLGELFF. The chain recombines TRBV6-6 with TRBJ2-2; 7 bases are a match to TRBD2. V lost 2 bases and J lost 8; bases outside the gene matches: 5. Germline V lookup: CDR1 MNHNY, CDR2 SVGAGI (reference sequence). CDR3 length: 14 amino acids.

This clone showed up just a few times. This chain links TRBV27 with TRBJ1-2; weak D call: TRBD1 (5 bases). Trimming took off 5 bases at V and 2 bases at J, with 12 bases between the two ends. CDR3 length: 14 residues. Germline-derived CDR1 and CDR2 are MNHEY and SMNVEV (reference sequence). The CDR3 reads CASSVRAGNYGYTF. CDR3 bases: TGTGCCAGCAGTGTTCGGGCAGGGAACTATGGCTACACCTTC.

V is TRBV4-3 and J is TRBJ1-2; D is ambiguous. The germline V gene has CDR1 LGHNA and CDR2 YSLEER. Trimming removed 0 bases at V and 2 bases at J, with 10 bases between. This CDR3 spans 15 amino acids. CDR3 DNA sequence: TGCGCCAGCAGCCAAGAACTCGAGATAAACTATGGCTACACCTTC. Translation gives CASSQELEINYGYTF.

The chain links TRBV5-6 to TRBJ2-3; a weak D match, TRBD1 (5 bases). CDR1 SGHDT and CDR2 YYEEEE come from the germline V gene. Trimming pared 1 base from V and 0 bases from J, leaving 12 bases between. The CDR3 has 16 residues. Here the CDR3 reads CASSLRGIVSTDTQYF. DNA of the CDR3: TGTGCCAGCAGCTTGAGGGGAATCGTAAGCACAGATACGCAGTATTTT.

The chain has TRBV30 and TRBJ1-5; a possible D gene is TRBD1 (6 bases). CDR3 size: 15 residues. Germline loops: CDR1 GTSNPN, CDR2 SVGIG (reference sequence). Trimming pared 2 bases from V and 7 bases from J, leaving 18 bases between. The CDR3, as DNA: TGTGCCTGGAGTACCGGGGGGCGCTTTCCGCAGCCCCAGCATTTT. Translated: CAWSTGGRFPQPQHF.

This clone was seen a few times. This rearrangement joins TRBV5-6 to TRBJ1-5; 9 bases align to TRBD1. The germline CDR1 and CDR2 sequences are SGHDT and YYEEEE. The length of the CDR3 is 13 residues. Losses at the gene ends were 4 bases for V and 10 bases for J; bases not matched to a gene: 6. DNA for the CDR3: TGTGCCAGCAGCCTAGACAGGGGGAAACCCCAGCATTTT. Translation gives CASSLDRGKPQHF.